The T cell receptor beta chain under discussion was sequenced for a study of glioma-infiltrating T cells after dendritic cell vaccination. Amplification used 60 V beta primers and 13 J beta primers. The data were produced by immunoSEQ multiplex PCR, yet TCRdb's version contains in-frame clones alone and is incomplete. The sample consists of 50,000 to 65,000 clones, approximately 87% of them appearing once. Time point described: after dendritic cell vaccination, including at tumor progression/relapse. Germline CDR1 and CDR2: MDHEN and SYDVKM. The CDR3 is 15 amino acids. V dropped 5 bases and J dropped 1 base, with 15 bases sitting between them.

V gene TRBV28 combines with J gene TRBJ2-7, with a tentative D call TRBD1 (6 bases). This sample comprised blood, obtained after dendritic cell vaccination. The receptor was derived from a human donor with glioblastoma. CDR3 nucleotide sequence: TGTGCCAGCAGTAAGAGACAGGAACTATCCTACGAGCAGTACTTC. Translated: CASSKRQELSYEQYF.